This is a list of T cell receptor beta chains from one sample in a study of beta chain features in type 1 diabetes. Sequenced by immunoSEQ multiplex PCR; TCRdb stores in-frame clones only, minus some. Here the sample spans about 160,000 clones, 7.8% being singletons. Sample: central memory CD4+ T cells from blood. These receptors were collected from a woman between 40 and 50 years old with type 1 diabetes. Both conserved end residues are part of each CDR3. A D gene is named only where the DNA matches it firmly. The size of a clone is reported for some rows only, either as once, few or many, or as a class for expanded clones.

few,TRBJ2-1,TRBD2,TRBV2,TGTGCCAGCCAAGCGGGGACCTTCTACAATGAGCAGTTCTTC,CASQAGTFYNEQFF
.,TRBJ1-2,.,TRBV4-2,TGTGCCAGCAGCCAAGATGGGGGGACCCTGGAGGGCTACACCTTC,CASSQDGGTLEGYTF
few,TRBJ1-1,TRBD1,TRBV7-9,TGTGCCAGCAGCACCGGGACAGGGAACACTGAAGCTTTCTTT,CASSTGTGNTEAFF
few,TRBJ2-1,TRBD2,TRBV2,TGTGCCAGCAGTGAAGTTATAGCGGGGGGCGGTGAGCAGTTCTTC,CASSEVIAGGGEQFF
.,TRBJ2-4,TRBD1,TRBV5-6,TGTGCCAGCAGCCCACGGACAGGGATCGAAACCAAAAACATTCAGTACTTC,CASSPRTGIETKNIQYF
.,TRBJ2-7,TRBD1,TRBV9,TGTGCCAGCAGTGCCGACAGGGGGGCTGGCGAGCAGTACTTC,CASSADRGAGEQYF
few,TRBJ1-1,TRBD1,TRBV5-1,TGCGCCAGCAGCCCGGGACAGGGAGGGGGAACTGAAGCTTTCTTT,CASSPGQGGGTEAFF
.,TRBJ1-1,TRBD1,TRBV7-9,TGTGCCAGCAGCTTGGACAGGGAGGGCACTGAAGCTTTCTTT,CASSLDREGTEAFF
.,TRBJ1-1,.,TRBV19,TGTGCCAGTAGTAAGAGGGAAGGGAACACTGAAGCTTTCTTT,CASSKREGNTEAFF
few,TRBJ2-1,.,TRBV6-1,TGTGCCAGCAGTTTGGAGGGAACCTACAATGAGCAGTTCTTC,CASSLEGTYNEQFF
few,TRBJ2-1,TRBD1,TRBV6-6,TGTGCCAGTTTGAGCTCCGGGACAGGTTTTAATGAGCAGTTCTTC,CASLSSGTGFNEQFF
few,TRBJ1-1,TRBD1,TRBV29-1,TGCAGCGCTCTGACAGGGGTCAACACTGAAGCTTTCTTT,CSALTGVNTEAFF
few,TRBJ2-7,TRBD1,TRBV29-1,TGCAGCGTGGGGGGACAGGTGATCTACGAGCAGTACTTC,CSVGGQVIYEQYF
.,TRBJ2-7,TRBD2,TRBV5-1,TGCGCCAGCCACGCGGGAGGAAGCTCCTACGAGCAGTACTTC,CASHAGGSSYEQYF
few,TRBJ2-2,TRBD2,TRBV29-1,TGCAGCCCTCAGGGACTAGCGGGGGGGCTTAGCGGGGAGCTGTTTTTT,CSPQGLAGGLSGELFF
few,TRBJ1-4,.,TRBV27,TGTGCCAGCAGTTTAAGAGGAAATGAAAAACTGTTTTTT,CASSLRGNEKLFF
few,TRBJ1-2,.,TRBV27,TGTGCCAGCAGTTCCGTAGGGGCCGTCTATGGCTACACCTTC,CASSSVGAVYGYTF
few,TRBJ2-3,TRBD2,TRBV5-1,TGCGCCAGCAGCCCAGGACTAGCGGGAGGGGGGACAGATACGCAGTATTTT,CASSPGLAGGGTDTQYF
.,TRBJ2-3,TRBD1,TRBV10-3,TGTGCCATCAGTGCCCTACCCGGGACAGGGGAAGATACGCAGTATTTT,CAISALPGTGEDTQYF
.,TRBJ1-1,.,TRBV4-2,TGTGCCAGCAGCGCGGGCCTTACTAACACTGAAGCTTTCTTT,CASSAGLTNTEAFF
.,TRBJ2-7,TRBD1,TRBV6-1,TGTGCCAGCCTTCAGGCCGGGACAGGGATGTACGAGCAGTACTTC,CASLQAGTGMYEQYF
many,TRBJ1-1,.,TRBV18,TGTGCCAGCTCTCCGTCGGCGGAGGGTTCCACTGAAGCTTTCTTT,CASSPSAEGSTEAFF
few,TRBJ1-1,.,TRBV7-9,TGTGCCAGCAGTCAGGGGACTGAAGCTTTCTTT,CASSQGTEAFF
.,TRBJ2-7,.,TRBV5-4,TGTGCCAGCAGCTTGCGAGGGACAAGTGGGGGCGAGCAGTACTTC,CASSLRGTSGGEQYF
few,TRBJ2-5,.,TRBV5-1,TGCGCCAGCAGCAGGGGCGGGGAGCAAGAGACCCAGTACTTC,CASSRGGEQETQYF
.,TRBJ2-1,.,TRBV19,TGTGCCAGTAGTATAGACACAGCCGAACCAAGCTCCTACAATGAGCAGTTCTTC,CASSIDTAEPSSYNEQFF
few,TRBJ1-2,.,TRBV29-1,TGCAGCGTTGGAGCCAGGGGTTTGAACTATGGCTACACCTTC,CSVGARGLNYGYTF
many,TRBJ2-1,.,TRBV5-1,TGCGCCAGCAGCTTGTCGGGGCGGGAAGACAATGAGCAGTTCTTC,CASSLSGREDNEQFF
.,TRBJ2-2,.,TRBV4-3,TGCGCCAGCAGCCAAGATAGCTGGAGCGGCGGGGAGCTGTTTTTT,CASSQDSWSGGELFF
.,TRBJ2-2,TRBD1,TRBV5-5,TGTGCCAGCAGCGTGACAGGGGGCCGATACACCGGGGAGCTGTTTTTT,CASSVTGGRYTGELFF
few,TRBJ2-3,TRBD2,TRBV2,TGTGCCAGCAGTACTAGCGGGAGGGCTACAGATACGCAGTATTTT,CASSTSGRATDTQYF
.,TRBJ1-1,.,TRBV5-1,TGCGCCAGCCATGGGAGCCACTTGGGCACTGAAGCTTTCTTT,CASHGSHLGTEAFF
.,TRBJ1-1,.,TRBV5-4,TGTGCCAGCAGCTTTGACAGGAACACTGAAGCTTTCTTT,CASSFDRNTEAFF
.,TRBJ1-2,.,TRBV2,TGTGCCAGCAGTGAAAGTACAAACTATGGCTACACCTTC,CASSESTNYGYTF
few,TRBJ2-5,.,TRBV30,TGTGCCTGGAGCGGGAAGGTATCGGAGACCCAGTACTTC,CAWSGKVSETQYF
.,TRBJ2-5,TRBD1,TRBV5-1,TGCGCCAGCAGCTCCTCAGGGGGCGCAGAGACCCAGTACTTC,CASSSSGGAETQYF
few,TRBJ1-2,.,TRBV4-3,TGCGCCAGCAGCAAACAATGGGAGGGGAACTATGGCTACACCTTC,CASSKQWEGNYGYTF
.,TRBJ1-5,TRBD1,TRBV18,TGTGCCAGCTCCCGCGGGACAGGGTTGCTTCAGCCCCAGCATTTT,CASSRGTGLLQPQHF
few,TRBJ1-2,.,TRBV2,TGTGCCAGCAGTGAGGGGGCGGGCTACACCTTC,CASSEGAGYTF
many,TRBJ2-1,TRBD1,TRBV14,TGTGCCAGCAGCCAGGGACAGAACAATGAGCAGTTCTTC,CASSQGQNNEQFF
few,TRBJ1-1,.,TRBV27,TGTGCCAGCCGTTGGGAGGGAAGGTCGAACACTGAAGCTTTCTTT,CASRWEGRSNTEAFF
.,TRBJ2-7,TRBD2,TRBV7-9,TGTGCCAGCAGCTCGACTAGCGGGAGTGAATACGAGCAGTACTTC,CASSSTSGSEYEQYF
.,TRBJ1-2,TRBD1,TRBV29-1,TGCAGCGTTGTACCGGGACAGGGCTATGGCTACACCTTC,CSVVPGQGYGYTF
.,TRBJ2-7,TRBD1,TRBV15,TGTGCCACCAGCAGAGGTCCCGGACAGGGATCTTCCTACGAGCAGTACTTC,CATSRGPGQGSSYEQYF
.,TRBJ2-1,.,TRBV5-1,TGCGCCAGCAGCTCTCTACCACCGCAACAGGGAGGGTCCTACAATGAGCAGTTCTTC,CASSSLPPQQGGSYNEQFF
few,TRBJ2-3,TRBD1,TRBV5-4,TGTGCCAGCAGCCCAACAGGGGACGGCACAGATACGCAGTATTTT,CASSPTGDGTDTQYF
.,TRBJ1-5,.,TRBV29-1,TGCAGCGTTGCCGGGACAAATAGCAATCAGCCCCAGCATTTT,CSVAGTNSNQPQHF
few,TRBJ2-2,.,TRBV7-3,TGTGCCAGCAGCTACGGAGTCGGGGAGCTGTTTTTT,CASSYGVGELFF